These T cell receptor beta chains were read from a single sample in a study of blood T cell repertoires in COVID-19. Sequenced by immunoSEQ multiplex PCR; TCRdb stores in-frame clones only, minus some. The repertoire holds about 71,000 clones, with roughly 80% as singletons. The sequencing sample was made of peripheral blood. The receptor source for this set is a woman aged 80 or over with acute or convalescent COVID-19. The CDR3 runs from the conserved cysteine through the conserved F or W. The D gene is left open where the match is weak. Clone size is not always given. Where it is, it says once, few, many or a class for expanded clones.

clone size	D gene	V gene	J gene	CDR3 protein	CDR3 DNA
-	TRBD1	TRBV7-9	TRBJ2-7	CASSLVAGGSLYEQYF	TGTGCCAGCAGCTTAGTGGCAGGGGGATCCCTCTACGAGCAGTACTTC
-	-	TRBV20-1	TRBJ2-2	CSARGIGELFF	TGCAGTGCCAGAGGTATCGGGGAGCTGTTTTTT
-	-	TRBV7-6	TRBJ2-5	CASSARDSATQYF	TGTGCCAGCAGCGCCCGGGACTCCGCGACCCAGTACTTC
-	-	TRBV7-6	TRBJ2-3	CASSLGQVTGDTQYF	TGTGCCAGCAGCTTAGGACAGGTTACGGGAGATACGCAGTATTTT
-	-	TRBV14	TRBJ1-5	CASSEQGILLSNQPQHF	TGTGCCAGCAGTGAACAGGGTATTCTCCTTAGCAATCAGCCCCAGCATTTT
-	TRBD1	TRBV24-1	TRBJ1-1	CATSESGQGNTEAFF	TGTGCCACCAGTGAATCCGGACAGGGAAACACTGAAGCTTTCTTT
-	-	TRBV2	TRBJ2-5	CASSEAMGQHF	TGTGCCAGCAGTGAAGCCATGGGGCAGCACTTC
once	TRBD2	TRBV19	TRBJ2-7	CASSGRTSGEQYF	TGTGCCAGTAGTGGACGGACTAGCGGCGAGCAGTACTTC
-	TRBD2	TRBV6-1	TRBJ2-2	CASSEYYGTSGKNTGELFF	TGTGCCAGCAGTGAATATTACGGGACTAGCGGGAAGAACACCGGGGAGCTGTTTTTT
-	-	TRBV6-5	TRBJ1-6	CASIGRETYNSPLHF	TGTGCCAGCATCGGGAGGGAAACCTATAATTCACCCCTCCACTTT
-	TRBD1	TRBV18	TRBJ2-3	CASSPRSGGVDTQYF	TGTGCCAGCTCACCACGGTCAGGGGGCGTAGATACGCAGTATTTT
-	-	TRBV7-2	TRBJ2-5	CASSLAGLPTRETQYF	TGTGCCAGCAGCTTAGCTGGGCTACCCACTAGAGAGACCCAGTACTTC